This TCR beta chain was documented in a study of beta chain features in type 1 diabetes. This clone was counted only a few times. The antigen is undetermined. The CDR3 sequence is 15 residues long. CDR1 is SGHNT and CDR2 is YYREEE in the germline V gene (reference sequence). After removal of 1 base from V and 9 bases from J, the junction contained 6 bases not matched to a gene. Study-wide points: Shorter TCRB CDR3s, moderately but significantly so, marked every one of the four CD4+ subsets in Type 1 diabetes patients.

cDNA synthesis used the whole RNA isolate, giving expressed TCRB sequences. Measured with immunoSEQ multiplex PCR; TCRdb has only the in-frame clones, and not every one. The data contain 500,000 to 650,000 clones, 9.5% to 15% of them seen just once; the ten biggest clones take up roughly 0.12%. This TCR was sampled from a man aged 25-45 years with type 1 diabetes. The genes are TRBV5-4 and TRBJ2-1; 11 bases line up with TRBD2. Sequencing was carried out using naive CD4+ T cells from blood. The CDR3, as DNA: TGTGCCAGCAGCTTGTTCACTAGCGGGGGAGGTGAGCAGTTCTTC. Its translation: CASSLFTSGGGEQFF. The variable domain in full, with the rest retrieved from reference TRBV5-4 and TRBJ2-1, is ETGVTQSPTHLIKTRGQQVTLRCSSQSGHNTVSWYQQALGQGPQFIFQYYREEENGRGNFPPRFSGLQFPNYSSELNVNALELDDSALYLCASSLFTSGGGEQFFGPGTRLTVL.